The present T cell receptor (beta chain) was sequenced within a study of cytomegalovirus exposure and HLA in healthy donors. Study observations and caveats: In a later analysis, TCR beta V- and J-gene trimming showed a link to a missense DCLRE1C variant. A previous analysis found most TCR beta V segments productive roughly 87% or roughly 30% of the time.

V was shortened by 0 bases and J by 0 bases, with 9 bases between the two germline ends. The length of the CDR3 is 14 residues. Germline V lookup: CDR1 GTSNPN, CDR2 SVGIG (reference sequence). Researchers ran the PCR with 60 Vbeta and 13 Jbeta primers. Generated by immunoSEQ multiplex PCR, the TCRdb table keeps only in-frame clones and is missing some. Of around 210,000 clones in the sample, roughly 84% were seen once. With respect to this clone: Antigen unknown.

The receptor comes from a girl aged 2 to 10 in good health and CMV-seronegative. Sequenced sample: PBMCs. The J gene is TRBJ2-7, the V gene TRBV30, with a weak D call TRBD2 (6 bases). CDR3 sequence reads: CAWSVGGYSYEQYF. The DNA of the CDR3 is TGTGCCTGGAGTGTTGGAGGGTACTCCTACGAGCAGTACTTC.